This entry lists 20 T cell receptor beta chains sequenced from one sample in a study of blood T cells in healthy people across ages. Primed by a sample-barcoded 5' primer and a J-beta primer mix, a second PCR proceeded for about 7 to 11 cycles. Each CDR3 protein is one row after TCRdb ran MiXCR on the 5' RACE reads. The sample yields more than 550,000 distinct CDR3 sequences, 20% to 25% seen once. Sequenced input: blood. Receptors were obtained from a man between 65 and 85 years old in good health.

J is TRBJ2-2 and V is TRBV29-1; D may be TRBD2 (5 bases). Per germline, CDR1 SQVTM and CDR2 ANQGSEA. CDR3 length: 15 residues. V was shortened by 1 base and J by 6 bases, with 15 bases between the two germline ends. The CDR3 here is CSVEGRGRDAGELFF. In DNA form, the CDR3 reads TGCAGCGTTGAAGGACGCGGCCGGGATGCCGGGGAGCTGTTTTTT.

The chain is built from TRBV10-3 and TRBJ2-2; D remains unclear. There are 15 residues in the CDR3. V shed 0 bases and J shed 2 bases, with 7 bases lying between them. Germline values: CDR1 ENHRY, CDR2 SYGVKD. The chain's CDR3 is CAISESVSNTGELFF. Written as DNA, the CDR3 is TGTGCCATCAGTGAGTCTGTGAGCAACACCGGGGAGCTGTTTTTT.

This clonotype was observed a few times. The CDR3 protein is CASSPDRGLGEAFF. Written as DNA, the CDR3 is TGCGCCAGCAGTCCTGACAGGGGGCTTGGTGAAGCTTTCTTT. This rearrangement joins TRBV4-3 to TRBJ1-1; the match to TRBD1 covers 10 bases. V was clipped by 6 bases and J by 7 bases; unmatched bases: 8. The germline CDR1 and CDR2 sequences are LGHNA and YSLEER. The CDR3 contains 14 residues.

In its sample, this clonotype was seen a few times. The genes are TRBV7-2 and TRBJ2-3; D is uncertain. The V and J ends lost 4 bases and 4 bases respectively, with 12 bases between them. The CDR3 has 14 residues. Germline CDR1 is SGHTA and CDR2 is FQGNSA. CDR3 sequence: CASSSIQGADTQYF. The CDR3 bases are TGTGCCAGCAGCTCGATCCAAGGCGCAGATACGCAGTATTTT.

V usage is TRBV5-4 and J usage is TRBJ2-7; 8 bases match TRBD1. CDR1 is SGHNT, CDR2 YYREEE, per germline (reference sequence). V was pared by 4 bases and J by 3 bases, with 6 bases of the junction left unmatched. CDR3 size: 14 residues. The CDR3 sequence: CASSKGGQDYEQYF. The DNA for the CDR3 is TGTGCCAGCAGCAAGGGGGGACAGGACTACGAGCAGTACTTC.

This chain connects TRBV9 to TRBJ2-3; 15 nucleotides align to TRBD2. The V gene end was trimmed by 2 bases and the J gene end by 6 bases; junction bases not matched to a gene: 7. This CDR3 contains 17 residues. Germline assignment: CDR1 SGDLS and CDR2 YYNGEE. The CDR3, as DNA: TGTGCCAGCAGCGTGGGGACTAGCGGGGGGCCCCAGGATACGCAGTATTTT. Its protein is CASSVGTSGGPQDTQYF.

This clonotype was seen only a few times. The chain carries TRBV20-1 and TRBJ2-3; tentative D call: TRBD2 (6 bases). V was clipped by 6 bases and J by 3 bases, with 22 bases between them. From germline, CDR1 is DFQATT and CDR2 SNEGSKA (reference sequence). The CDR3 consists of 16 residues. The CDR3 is CSAQDRLGRKTDTQYF. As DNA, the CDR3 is TGCAGTGCCCAGGATAGACTAGGGCGTAAGACAGATACGCAGTATTTT.

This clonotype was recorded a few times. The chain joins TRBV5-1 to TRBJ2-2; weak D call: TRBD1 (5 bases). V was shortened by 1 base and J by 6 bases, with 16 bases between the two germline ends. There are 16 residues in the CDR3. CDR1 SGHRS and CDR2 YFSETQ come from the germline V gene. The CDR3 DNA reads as TGCGCCAGCAGCTTGATTTCCAGGGAATCCCCCGGGGAGCTGTTTTTT. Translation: CASSLISRESPGELFF.

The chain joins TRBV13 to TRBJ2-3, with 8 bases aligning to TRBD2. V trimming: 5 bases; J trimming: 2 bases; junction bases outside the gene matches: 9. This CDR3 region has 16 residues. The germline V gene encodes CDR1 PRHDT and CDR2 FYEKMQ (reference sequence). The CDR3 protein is CASSPGLASLTDTQYF. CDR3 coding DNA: TGTGCCAGCAGCCCCGGACTAGCTAGTCTCACAGATACGCAGTATTTT.

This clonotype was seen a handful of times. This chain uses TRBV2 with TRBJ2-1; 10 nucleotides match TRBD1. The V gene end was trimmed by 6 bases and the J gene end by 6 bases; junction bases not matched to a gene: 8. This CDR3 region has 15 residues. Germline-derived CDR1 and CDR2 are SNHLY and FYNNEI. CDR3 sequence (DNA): TGTGCCAGCAGATTCGGGACAGGGGCCAGCAATGAGCAGTTCTTC. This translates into CASRFGTGASNEQFF.

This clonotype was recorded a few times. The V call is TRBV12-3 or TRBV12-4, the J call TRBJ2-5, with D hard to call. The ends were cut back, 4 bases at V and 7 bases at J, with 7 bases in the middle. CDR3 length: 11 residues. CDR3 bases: TGTGCCAGCAGTTCTGTCGGGACCCAGTACTTC. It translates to CASSSVGTQYF.

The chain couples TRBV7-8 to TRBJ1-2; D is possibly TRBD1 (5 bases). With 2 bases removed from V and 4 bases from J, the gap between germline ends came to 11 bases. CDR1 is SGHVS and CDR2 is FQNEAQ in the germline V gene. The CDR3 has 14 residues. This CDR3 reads CASSLKGLGYGYTF. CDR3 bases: TGTGCCAGCAGCTTAAAGGGACTAGGCTATGGCTACACCTTC.

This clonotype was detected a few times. CDR3 coding DNA: TGCGCCAGCAGCTTATCCGGGACAGGGGGCGACATTCAGTACTTC. This codes for CASSLSGTGGDIQYF. This rearrangement joins TRBV5-1 to TRBJ2-4; TRBD1 matches at 12 bases. Germline lookup yields CDR1 SGHRS and CDR2 YFSETQ. This CDR3 contains 15 residues. Trimming removed 2 bases from V and 8 bases from J; junction bases left unmatched: 5.

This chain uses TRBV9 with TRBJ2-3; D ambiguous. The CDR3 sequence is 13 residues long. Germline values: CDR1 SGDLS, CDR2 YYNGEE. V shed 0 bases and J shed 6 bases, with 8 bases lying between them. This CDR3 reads CASSVVPYDTQYF. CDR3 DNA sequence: TGTGCCAGCAGCGTAGTTCCCTACGATACGCAGTATTTT. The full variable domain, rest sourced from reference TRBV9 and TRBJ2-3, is DSGVTQTPKHLITATGQRVTLRCSPRSGDLSVYWYQQSLDQGLQFLIQYYNGEERAKGNILERFSAQQFPDLHSELNLSSLELGDSALYFCASSVVPYDTQYFGPGTRLTVL.

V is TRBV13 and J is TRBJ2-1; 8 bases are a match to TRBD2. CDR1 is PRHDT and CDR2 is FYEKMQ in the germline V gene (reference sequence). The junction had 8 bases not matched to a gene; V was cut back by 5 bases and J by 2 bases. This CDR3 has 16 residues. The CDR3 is CASSRAGTRTYNEQFF. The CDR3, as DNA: TGTGCCAGCAGCCGGGCCGGGACTAGAACCTACAATGAGCAGTTCTTC.

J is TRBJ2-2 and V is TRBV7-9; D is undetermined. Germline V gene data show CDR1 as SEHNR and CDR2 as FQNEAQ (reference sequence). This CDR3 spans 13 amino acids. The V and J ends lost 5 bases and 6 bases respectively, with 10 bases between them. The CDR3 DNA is TGTGCCAGCAGCCCCTACGGTCCCGGGGAGCTGTTTTTT. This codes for CASSPYGPGELFF.

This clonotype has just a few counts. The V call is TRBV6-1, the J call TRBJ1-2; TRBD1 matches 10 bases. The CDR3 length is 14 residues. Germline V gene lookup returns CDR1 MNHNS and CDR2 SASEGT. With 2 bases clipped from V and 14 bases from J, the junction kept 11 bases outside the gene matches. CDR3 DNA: TGTGCCAGCAGTGAAAATTGGGACAGGGGTTTCCTTACCTTC. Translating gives CASSENWDRGFLTF.

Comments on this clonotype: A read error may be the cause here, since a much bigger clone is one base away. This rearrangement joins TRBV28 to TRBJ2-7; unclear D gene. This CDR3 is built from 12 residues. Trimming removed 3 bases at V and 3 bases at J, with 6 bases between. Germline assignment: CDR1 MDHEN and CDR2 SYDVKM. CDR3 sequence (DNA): TGTGCCAGCAGTTTTCAGTACTACGAGCAGTACTTC. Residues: CASSFQYYEQYF. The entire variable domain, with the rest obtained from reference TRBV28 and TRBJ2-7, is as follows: DVKVTQSSRYLVKRTGEKVFLECVQDMDHENMFWYRQDPGLGLRLIYFSYDVKMKEKGDIPEGYSVSREKKERFSLILESASTNQTSMYLCASSFQYYEQYFGPGTRLTVT.

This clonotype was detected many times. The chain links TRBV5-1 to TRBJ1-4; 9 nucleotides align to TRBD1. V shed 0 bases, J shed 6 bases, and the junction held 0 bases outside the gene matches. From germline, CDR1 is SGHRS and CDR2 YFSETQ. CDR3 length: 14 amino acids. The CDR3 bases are TGCGCCAGCAGCTTGGGACAGGGGGATGAAAAACTGTTTTTT. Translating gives CASSLGQGDEKLFF.

CDR3: CASSLLQGSTTDTQYF. The CDR3 DNA reads as TGTGCCAGCAGCTTACTACAGGGGTCCACAACAGATACGCAGTATTTT. This chain connects TRBV7-6 to TRBJ2-3, with 7 bases matching TRBD1. Losses at the gene ends were 2 bases for V and 3 bases for J; bases not matched to a gene: 8. Germline CDR1 SGHVS, CDR2 FNYEAQ. This CDR3 contains 16 residues.